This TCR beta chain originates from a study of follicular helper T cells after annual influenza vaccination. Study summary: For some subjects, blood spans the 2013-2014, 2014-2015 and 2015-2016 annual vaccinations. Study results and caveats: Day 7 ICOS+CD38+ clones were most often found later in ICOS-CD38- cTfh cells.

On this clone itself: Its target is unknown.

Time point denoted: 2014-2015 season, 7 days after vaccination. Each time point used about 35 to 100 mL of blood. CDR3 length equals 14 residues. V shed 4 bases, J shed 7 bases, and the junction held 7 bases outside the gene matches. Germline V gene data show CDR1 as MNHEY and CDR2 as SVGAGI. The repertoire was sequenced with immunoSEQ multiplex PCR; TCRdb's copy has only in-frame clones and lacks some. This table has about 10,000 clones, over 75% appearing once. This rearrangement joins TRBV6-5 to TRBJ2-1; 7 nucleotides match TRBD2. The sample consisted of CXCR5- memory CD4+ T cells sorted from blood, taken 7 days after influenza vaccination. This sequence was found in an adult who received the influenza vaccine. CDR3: CASSWGGIRNEQFF. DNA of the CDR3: TGTGCCAGCAGTTGGGGGGGAATTAGAAATGAGCAGTTCTTC.